This TCR beta chain was documented in a study of glioma-infiltrating T cells. General study results and limits: A blood CDR3 motif signature was depleted in highly divergent patients. Above-expected tissue-blood divergence occurred in all gliomas, most in low-grade ones.

About this clonotype: Its antigen remains unknown. A junction end diverges from the germline sequence, so it may reflect a read error.

Using RNA template, CDR3s of TCR alpha and beta were amplified with iRepertoire arm-PCR. Using its own MiXCR run on the multiplex PCR reads, TCRdb lists one record per CDR3 protein. The data hold approximately 400,000 distinct CDR3 sequences, with 35% to 45% observed a single time. From germline, CDR1 is MGHDK and CDR2 SYGVNS. This CDR3 has 16 residues. The sequencing input was glioma tissue, nonneoplastic brain tissue, or PBMCs (not recorded which). V and J are TRBV25-1 and TRBJ2-2, with 7 nucleotides matching TRBD1. The TCR sequence derives from a human donor with low-grade glioma or glioblastoma, undergoing nonglioma brain surgery, or in good health (not recorded which). The CDR3 coding sequence is TGTGCCAGCAGTATTACCGGGACAGCGAAGACCGGGGAGCTGTTTTTT. It codes for CASSITGTAKTGELFF.